A single sample gave rise to the 4 T cell receptor beta chains below, sequenced in a study of beta chain features in type 1 diabetes. Study-level findings and limits: Significant though moderate, a shortening of TCRB CDR3s appeared in all four CD4+ subsets of Type 1 diabetes patients.

No antigen has been identified for these receptors. Of the isolated RNA, all was reverse transcribed, and so the sequenced material was expressed TCRB transcripts. The table came from immunoSEQ multiplex PCR; TCRdb's copy has only in-frame clones and leaves some out. Of some 350,000 clones listed, roughly a tenth are singletons. Sequenced sample: central memory CD4+ T cells from blood. These receptors came from a man aged 25 to 40 with type 1 diabetes.

This clone was detected only a few times. The chain has TRBV9 and TRBJ1-1, with D maybe TRBD1 (5 bases). The V gene lost 2 bases and the J gene lost 3 bases, with 8 bases spanning the gap. In germline, CDR1 is SGDLS, CDR2 YYNGEE. CDR3 length: 13 residues. The CDR3 here is CASSVGTYTEAFF. CDR3 nucleotide sequence: TGTGCCAGCAGCGTTGGGACCTACACTGAAGCTTTCTTT.

This clone was counted a few times. The V and J genes are TRBV5-1 and TRBJ1-1; D gene uncertain. The CDR3 runs 14 residues. Germline V gene data show CDR1 as SGHRS and CDR2 as YFSETQ. V dropped 5 bases and J dropped 0 bases, with 11 bases sitting between them. CDR3 DNA: TGCGCCAGCAGGTTAGGTCAGATGAACACTGAAGCTTTCTTT. It translates to CASRLGQMNTEAFF.

This chain joins TRBV18 and TRBJ2-4; 9 bases line up with TRBD1. CDR1 KGHSH and CDR2 LQKENI come from the germline V gene. V lost 2 bases to trimming and J lost 7 bases; unmatched junction nucleotides: 6. This CDR3 comprises 15 residues. DNA for the CDR3: TGTGCCAGCTCACCAGGACAGGGGAGTCGGAACATTCAGTACTTC. It encodes CASSPGQGSRNIQYF.

The CDR3 region has the DNA TGTGCCAGCTCACCACGTAGCTCTAGCGGGGGCCAAGAGACCCAGTACTTC. Protein sequence: CASSPRSSSGGQETQYF. The J gene is TRBJ2-5, the V gene TRBV18, with 10 bases aligning to TRBD2. The CDR3 has 17 amino acids. The trim removed 1 base at V and 1 base at J, leaving 6 bases unmatched. The germline CDR1 and CDR2 sequences are KGHSH and LQKENI.